These 15 T cell receptor beta chains came from one sample sequenced in a study of blood T cell repertoires in COVID-19. Only in-frame clones appear in the TCRdb table, and some are missing; sequencing was by immunoSEQ multiplex PCR. The table records fewer than 85,000 clones, around nine tenths of them present only once. The sequencing input was peripheral blood. The receptors originated from a man aged 45-60 years with active COVID-19.

This clone was seen a single time. The gene calls are TRBV29-1 and TRBJ2-6; D remains ambiguous. CDR1 and CDR2 (germline): SQVTM, ANQGSEA. This CDR3 region has 14 residues. V gave up 4 bases and J gave up 0 bases, with 7 bases separating them. CDR3 coding DNA: TGCAGCGTTGTTGACAACTCTGGGGCCAACGTCCTGACTTTC. Translated: CSVVDNSGANVLTF. Filled out from reference TRBV29-1 and TRBJ2-6, the complete variable domain reads SAVISQKPSRDICQRGTSLTIQCQVDSQVTMMFWYRQQPGQSLTLIATANQGSEATYESGFVIDKFPISRPNLTFSTLTVSNMSPEDSSIYLCSVVDNSGANVLTFGAGSRLTVL.

The J gene is TRBJ1-5, the V gene TRBV27; 9 bases are shared with TRBD1. J lost 6 bases, V lost 6 bases, and 9 bases had no gene match. This CDR3 is built from 15 residues. Germline V gene lookup returns CDR1 MNHEY and CDR2 SMNVEV (reference sequence). As DNA, the CDR3 is TGTGCCAGCAGAAACCTAGGGACAGGGTTTCAGCCCCAGCATTTT. Translated: CASRNLGTGFQPQHF.

As DNA, the CDR3 is TGTGCCAGCAGCTTACTCGCGGGGGGGTTTGTAGAGACCCAGTACTTC. This sequence encodes CASSLLAGGFVETQYF. The gene calls are TRBV11-3 and TRBJ2-5, with TRBD2 matching over 9 bases. The germline V gene has CDR1 SGHNT and CDR2 YENEEA. The length of the CDR3 is 16 residues. Trimming removed 2 bases from V and 4 bases from J; junction bases left unmatched: 8. Full variable domain (remainder filled in from reference TRBV11-3 and TRBJ2-5): EAGVVQSPRYKIIEKKQPVAFWCNPISGHNTLYWYLQNLGQGPELLIRYENEEAVDDSQLPKDRFSAERLKGVDSTLKIQPAELGDSAVYLCASSLLAGGFVETQYFGPGTRLLVL.

V is TRBV7-8 and J is TRBJ1-5; TRBD1 matches at 10 bases. Trimming took 2 bases from V and 0 from J; bases not matched to a gene: 10. The CDR3 loop spans 19 amino acids. Germline CDR1 SGHVS, CDR2 FQNEAQ. The CDR3 DNA follows: TGTGCCAGCAGCTTAACGACAGGGGGCGGTGGGTATAGCAATCAGCCCCAGCATTTT. Its protein is CASSLTTGGGGYSNQPQHF.

The rearrangement joins TRBV7-9 to TRBJ2-2; D ambiguous. Trimming took 2 bases from V and 6 from J, leaving 13 bases between them. This CDR3 region has 15 residues. Looked up from germline, CDR1 is SEHNR and CDR2 is FQNEAQ (reference sequence). The CDR3 spells CASSLQAISSGELFF. CDR3 sequence (DNA): TGTGCCAGCAGCTTACAGGCTATATCATCCGGGGAGCTGTTTTTT.

The V and J genes are TRBV5-1 and TRBJ2-5; weak D call: TRBD1 (5 bases). Per germline, CDR1 SGHRS and CDR2 YFSETQ. This CDR3 is built from 15 residues. V was clipped by 4 bases and J by 3 bases, with 16 bases between them. The CDR3 sequence is CASSVAGNLKETQYF. CDR3 sequence (DNA): TGCGCCAGCAGCGTCGCAGGGAACCTTAAAGAGACCCAGTACTTC.

This chain uses TRBV4-1 with TRBJ1-3, with a possible D match to TRBD1 (5 bases). Trimming shortened V by 1 base and J by 0 bases, and 16 bases separated the two germline ends. The CDR3 length is 18 residues. Germline V lookup: CDR1 MGHRA, CDR2 YSYEKL. CDR3 loop: CASSQAPGRVRSGNTIYF. In DNA form, the CDR3 reads TGCGCCAGCAGCCAAGCACCGGGCAGGGTTCGCTCTGGAAACACCATATATTTT.

The rearrangement links TRBV2 to TRBJ2-1; 7 bases map to TRBD2. In germline, CDR1 is SNHLY, CDR2 FYNNEI. The CDR3 consists of 13 residues. The V segment lost 4 bases and the J segment 5 bases; nucleotides outside the gene matches: 2. The CDR3 sequence is CASSVREDNEQFF. CDR3 sequence (DNA): TGTGCCAGCAGTGTTCGGGAGGACAATGAGCAGTTCTTC.

Relative to its sample, this clone is medium-sized (0.01 to 0.1%). The CDR3 DNA reads as TGTGCCAGTAGTGCCCGACAGGGGGCTGAGGACACCATATATTTT. Translation gives CASSARQGAEDTIYF. The rearrangement joins TRBV19 to TRBJ1-3, with 10 bases aligning to TRBD1. This CDR3 region has 15 residues. Germline assignment: CDR1 LNHDA and CDR2 SQIVND (reference sequence). Unmatched junction bases numbered 9, after V lost 5 bases and J lost 8 bases.

V gene TRBV18 combines with J gene TRBJ1-6; 9 nucleotides line up with TRBD1. The ends lost 3 bases at V and 7 bases at J; junction bases unmatched: 4. The V gene's germline CDR1 is KGHSH and CDR2 LQKENI. CDR3 length: 15 residues. In DNA, the CDR3 is TGTGCCAGCTCACCCGGGACAGGGTTAAATTCACCCCTCCACTTT. This gives the protein CASSPGTGLNSPLHF.

The chain uses TRBV28 and TRBJ1-2, with unresolved D. Germline lookup yields CDR1 MDHEN and CDR2 SYDVKM. V lost 1 base to trimming and J lost 6 bases, with 3 bases between them. This CDR3 is built from 11 residues. The CDR3 here is CASSLFDGYTF. In DNA, the CDR3 is TGTGCCAGCAGTTTATTCGATGGCTACACCTTC.

This clone was counted between two and nine times. The chain uses TRBV19 and TRBJ1-1; maybe TRBD1 (5 bases). The V end lost 4 bases, the J end lost 0 bases, and 9 bases lay between the germline ends. The CDR3 is 14 amino acids. In germline, CDR1 is LNHDA, CDR2 SQIVND (reference sequence). CDR3 amino acids: CASSKRDLNTEAFF. CDR3 nucleotides: TGTGCCAGTAGTAAGCGGGACTTGAACACTGAAGCTTTCTTT. The whole variable domain, remainder taken from reference TRBV19 and TRBJ1-1, is DGGITQSPKYLFRKEGQNVTLSCEQNLNHDAMYWYRQDPGQGLRLIYYSQIVNDFQKGDIAEGYSVSREKKESFPLTVTSAQKNPTAFYLCASSKRDLNTEAFFGQGTRLTVV.

The chain combines TRBV7-9 with TRBJ1-6, with D perhaps matching TRBD1 (6 bases). V shed 1 base and J shed 12 bases, with 13 bases lying between them. The CDR3 length is 14 residues. Germline values: CDR1 SEHNR, CDR2 FQNEAQ (reference sequence). Here the CDR3 DNA reads TGTGCCAGCAGCTTAGAACAGGGAAGGGTACCCCTCCACTTT. It yields the protein CASSLEQGRVPLHF.

J is TRBJ1-3 and V is TRBV12-5; a weak D match, TRBD1 (6 bases). This CDR3 is 14 amino acids long. Germline lookup yields CDR1 LGHNT and CDR2 FRNRAP. V lost 2 bases to trimming and J lost 3 bases, with 8 bases between them. The CDR3 DNA sequence: TGTGCTAGTGGTTTGAGGGGGTTTGGAAACACCATATATTTT. It yields the protein CASGLRGFGNTIYF. The variable domain in full, completed from reference TRBV12-5 and TRBJ1-3, reads DARVTQTPRHKVTEMGQEVTMRCQPILGHNTVFWYRQTMMQGLELLAYFRNRAPLDDSGMPKDRFSAEMPDATLATLKIQPSEPRDSAVYFCASGLRGFGNTIYFGEGSWLTVV.

A single count supports this clone. The chain carries TRBV7-9 and TRBJ2-3; D is ambiguous. Germline V gene data show CDR1 as SEHNR and CDR2 as FQNEAQ (reference sequence). Trimming took off 9 bases at V and 0 bases at J, with 10 bases between the two ends. The CDR3 runs 13 residues. CDR3 coding DNA: TGTGCCAGTACCAGAACTAGCACAGATACGCAGTATTTT. Protein: CASTRTSTDTQYF. Looking up the rest from reference TRBV7-9 and TRBJ2-3 gives the full variable domain: DTGVSQNPRHKITKRGQNVTFRCDPISEHNRLYWYRQTLGQGPEFLTYFQNEAQLEKSRLLSDRFSAERPKGSFSTLEIQRTEQGDSAMYLCASTRTSTDTQYFGPGTRLTVL.